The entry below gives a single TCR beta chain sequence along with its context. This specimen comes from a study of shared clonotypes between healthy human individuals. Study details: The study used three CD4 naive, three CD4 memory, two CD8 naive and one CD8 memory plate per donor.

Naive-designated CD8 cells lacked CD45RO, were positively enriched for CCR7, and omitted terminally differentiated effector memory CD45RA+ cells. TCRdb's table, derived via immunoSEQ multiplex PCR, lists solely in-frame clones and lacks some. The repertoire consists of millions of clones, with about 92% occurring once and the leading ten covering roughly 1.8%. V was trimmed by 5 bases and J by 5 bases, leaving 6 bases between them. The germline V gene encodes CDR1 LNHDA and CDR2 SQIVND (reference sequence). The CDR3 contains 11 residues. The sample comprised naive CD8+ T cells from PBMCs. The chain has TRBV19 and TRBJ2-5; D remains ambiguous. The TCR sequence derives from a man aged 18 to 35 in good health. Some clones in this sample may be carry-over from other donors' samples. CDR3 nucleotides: TGTGCCAGTAGTCACCGGGAGACCCAGTACTTC. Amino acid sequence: CASSHRETQYF.